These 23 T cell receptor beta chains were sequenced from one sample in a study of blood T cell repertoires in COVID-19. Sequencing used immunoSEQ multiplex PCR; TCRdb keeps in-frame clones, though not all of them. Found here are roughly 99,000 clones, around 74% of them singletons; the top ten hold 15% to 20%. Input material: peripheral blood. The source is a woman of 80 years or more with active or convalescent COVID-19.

This CDR3 reads CASSIHQNQETQYF. In nucleotides, the CDR3 is TGTGCCAGTAGTATTCACCAGAACCAAGAGACCCAGTACTTC. V is TRBV19 and J is TRBJ2-5; D is ambiguous. V was trimmed by 3 bases and J by 0 bases, leaving 8 bases between them. The CDR3 loop spans 14 amino acids. Germline V CDR1 and CDR2: LNHDA, SQIVND (reference sequence).

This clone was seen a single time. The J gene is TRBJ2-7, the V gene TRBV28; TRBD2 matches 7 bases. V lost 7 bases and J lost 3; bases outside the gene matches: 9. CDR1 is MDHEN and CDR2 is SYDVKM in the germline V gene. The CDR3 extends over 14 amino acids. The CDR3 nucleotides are TGTGCCAGCATCCGACTAGGGGAGGGCTACGAGCAGTACTTC. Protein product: CASIRLGEGYEQYF. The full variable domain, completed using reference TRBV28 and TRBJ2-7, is DVKVTQSSRYLVKRTGEKVFLECVQDMDHENMFWYRQDPGLGLRLIYFSYDVKMKEKGDIPEGYSVSREKKERFSLILESASTNQTSMYLCASIRLGEGYEQYFGPGTRLTVT.

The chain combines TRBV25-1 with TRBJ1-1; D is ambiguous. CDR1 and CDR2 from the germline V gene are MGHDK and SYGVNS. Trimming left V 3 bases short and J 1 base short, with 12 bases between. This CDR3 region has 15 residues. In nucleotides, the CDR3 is TGTGCCAGCAGTGAGCCAAGGCGAGGGAACACTGAAGCTTTCTTT. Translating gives CASSEPRRGNTEAFF.

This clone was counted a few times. This chain's CDR3 is CASSLAGETQYF. CDR3 coding DNA: TGCGCCAGCAGCTTAGCGGGAGAGACCCAGTACTTC. This chain connects TRBV10-2 to TRBJ2-5; 7 nucleotides agree with TRBD2. This CDR3 spans 12 amino acids. V shed 6 bases and J 4 bases; nucleotides not matched to a gene: 2. The germline gives CDR1 WSHSY, CDR2 SAAADI.

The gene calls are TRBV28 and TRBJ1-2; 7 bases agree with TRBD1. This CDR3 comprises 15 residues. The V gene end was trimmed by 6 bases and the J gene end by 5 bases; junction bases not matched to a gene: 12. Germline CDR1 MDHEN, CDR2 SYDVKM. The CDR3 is CASRQGGAVWYGYTF. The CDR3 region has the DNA TGTGCCAGCAGGCAAGGGGGCGCAGTCTGGTATGGCTACACCTTC.

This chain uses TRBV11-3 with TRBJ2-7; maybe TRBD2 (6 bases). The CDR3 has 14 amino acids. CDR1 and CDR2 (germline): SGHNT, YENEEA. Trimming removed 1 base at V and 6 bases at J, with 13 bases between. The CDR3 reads CASSLVGGNSEQYF. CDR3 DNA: TGTGCCAGCAGCTTAGTCGGAGGGAACAGCGAGCAGTACTTC.

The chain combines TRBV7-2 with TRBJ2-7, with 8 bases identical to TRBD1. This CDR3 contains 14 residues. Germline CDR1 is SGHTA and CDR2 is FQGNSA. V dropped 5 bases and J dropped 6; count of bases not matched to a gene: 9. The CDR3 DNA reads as TGTGCCAGCAGCCTAGGGACAGGTAACTCCGAGCAGTACTTC. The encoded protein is CASSLGTGNSEQYF.

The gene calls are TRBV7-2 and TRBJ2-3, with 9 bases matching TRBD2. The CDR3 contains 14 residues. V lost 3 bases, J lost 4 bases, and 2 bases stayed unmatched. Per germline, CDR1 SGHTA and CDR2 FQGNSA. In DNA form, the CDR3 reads TGTGCCAGCAGCTTTGTAGCGGGAGCAGATACGCAGTATTTT. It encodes CASSFVAGADTQYF. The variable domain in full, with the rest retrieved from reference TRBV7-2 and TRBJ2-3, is GAGVSQSPSNKVTEKGKDVELRCDPISGHTALYWYRQSLGQGLEFLIYFQGNSAPDKSGLPSDRFSAERTGGSVSTLTIQRTQQEDSAVYLCASSFVAGADTQYFGPGTRLTVL.

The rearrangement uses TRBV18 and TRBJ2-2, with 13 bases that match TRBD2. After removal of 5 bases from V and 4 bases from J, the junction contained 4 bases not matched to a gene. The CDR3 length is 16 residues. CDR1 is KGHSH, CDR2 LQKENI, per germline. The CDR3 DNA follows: TGTGCCAGCTCATCGGGACTAGCGGGGCTCACCGGGGAGCTGTTTTTT. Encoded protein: CASSSGLAGLTGELFF.

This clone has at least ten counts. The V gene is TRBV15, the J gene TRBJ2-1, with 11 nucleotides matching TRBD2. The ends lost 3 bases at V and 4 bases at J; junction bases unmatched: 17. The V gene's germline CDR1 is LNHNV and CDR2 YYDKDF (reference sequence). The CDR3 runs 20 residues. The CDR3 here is CATSSSVLAGGPARYNEQFF. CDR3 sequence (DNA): TGTGCCACCAGCAGCTCAGTCCTAGCGGGAGGCCCCGCAAGATACAATGAGCAGTTCTTC.

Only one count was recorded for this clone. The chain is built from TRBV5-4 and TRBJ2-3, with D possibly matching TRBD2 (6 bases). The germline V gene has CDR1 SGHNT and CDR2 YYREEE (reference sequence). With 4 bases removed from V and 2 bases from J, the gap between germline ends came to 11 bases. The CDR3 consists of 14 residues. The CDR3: CASSLGLDTDTQYF. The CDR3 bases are TGTGCCAGCAGCCTGGGACTTGACACAGATACGCAGTATTTT.

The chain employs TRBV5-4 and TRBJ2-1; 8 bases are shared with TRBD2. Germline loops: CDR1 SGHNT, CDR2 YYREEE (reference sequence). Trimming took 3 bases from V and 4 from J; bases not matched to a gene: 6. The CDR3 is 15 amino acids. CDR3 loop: CASSSDSGRYNEQFF. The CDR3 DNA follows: TGTGCCAGCAGCTCAGACAGCGGGAGATACAATGAGCAGTTCTTC.

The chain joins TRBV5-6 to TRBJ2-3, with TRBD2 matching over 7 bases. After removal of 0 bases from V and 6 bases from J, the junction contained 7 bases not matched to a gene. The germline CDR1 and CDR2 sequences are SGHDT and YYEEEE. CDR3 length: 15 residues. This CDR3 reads CASSLEGGPSDTQYF. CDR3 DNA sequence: TGTGCCAGCAGCTTGGAGGGAGGGCCCTCGGATACGCAGTATTTT.

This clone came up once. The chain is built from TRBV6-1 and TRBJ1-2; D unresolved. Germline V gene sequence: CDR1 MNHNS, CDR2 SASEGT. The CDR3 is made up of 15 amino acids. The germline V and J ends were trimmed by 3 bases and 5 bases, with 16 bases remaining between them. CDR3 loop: CASSDTFGIGYGYTF. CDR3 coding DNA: TGTGCCAGCAGTGATACTTTCGGGATTGGGTATGGCTACACCTTC.

CDR3: CASSPTSGSYNEQFF. In DNA, the CDR3 is TGTGCCAGCAGCCCGACTAGCGGGAGCTACAATGAGCAGTTCTTC. The chain links TRBV5-4 to TRBJ2-1, with 12 positions matching TRBD2. CDR3 size: 15 residues. V shed 4 bases, J shed 3 bases, and the junction held 2 bases outside the gene matches. Germline loops: CDR1 SGHNT, CDR2 YYREEE (reference sequence).

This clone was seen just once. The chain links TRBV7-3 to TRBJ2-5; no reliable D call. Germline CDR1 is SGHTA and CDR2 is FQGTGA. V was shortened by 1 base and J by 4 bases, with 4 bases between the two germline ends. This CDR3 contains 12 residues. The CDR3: CASSLSGETQYF. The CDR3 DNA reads TGTGCCAGCAGCTTAAGCGGAGAGACCCAGTACTTC. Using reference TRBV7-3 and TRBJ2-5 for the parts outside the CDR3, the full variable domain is GAGVSQTPSNKVTEKGKYVELRCDPISGHTALYWYRQSLGQGPEFLIYFQGTGAADDSGLPNDRFFAVRPEGSVSTLKIQRTERGDSAVYLCASSLSGETQYFGPGTRLLVL.

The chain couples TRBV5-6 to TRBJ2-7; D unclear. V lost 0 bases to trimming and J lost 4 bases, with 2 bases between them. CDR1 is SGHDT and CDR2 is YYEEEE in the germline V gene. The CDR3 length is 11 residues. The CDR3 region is CASSLAYEQYF. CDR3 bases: TGTGCCAGCAGCTTGGCGTACGAGCAGTACTTC.

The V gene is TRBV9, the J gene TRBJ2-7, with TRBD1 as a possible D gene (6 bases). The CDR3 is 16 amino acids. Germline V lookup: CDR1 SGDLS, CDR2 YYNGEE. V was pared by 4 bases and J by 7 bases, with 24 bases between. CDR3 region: CASSPLGGRSIGEQYF. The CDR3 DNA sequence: TGTGCCAGCAGCCCACTAGGGGGACGGTCGATCGGAGAGCAGTACTTC.

The CDR3 DNA reads as TGTGCCAGTTCAACACCGGGTGACACCATATATTTT. Translated: CASSTPGDTIYF. The chain combines TRBV19 with TRBJ1-3, with D hard to call. Germline CDR1 and CDR2: LNHDA and SQIVND (reference sequence). The CDR3 is made up of 12 amino acids. V gave up 8 bases and J gave up 8 bases, with 13 bases separating them.

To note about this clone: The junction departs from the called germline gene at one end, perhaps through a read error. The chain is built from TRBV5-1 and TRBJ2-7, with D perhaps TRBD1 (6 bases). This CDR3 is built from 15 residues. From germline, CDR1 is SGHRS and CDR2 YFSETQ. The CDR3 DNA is TGTGCCAGCAGATTCTCGACAGGCACTATCTACGAGCAGTACTTC. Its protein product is CASRFSTGTIYEQYF.

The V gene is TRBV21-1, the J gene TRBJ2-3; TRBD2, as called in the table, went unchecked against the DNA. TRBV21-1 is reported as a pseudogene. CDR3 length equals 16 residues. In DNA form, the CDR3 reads TGTGCCAGCAGCAATGTAGCGCTACCGAGCACAGATACGCAGTATTTT. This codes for CASSNVALPSTDTQYF.

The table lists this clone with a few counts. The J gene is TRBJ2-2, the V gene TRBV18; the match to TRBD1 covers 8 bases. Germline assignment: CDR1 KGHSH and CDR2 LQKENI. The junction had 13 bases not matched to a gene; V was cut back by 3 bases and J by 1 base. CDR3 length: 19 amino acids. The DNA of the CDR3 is TGTGCCAGCTCACCGTCAAAAACGACAGGGGAACAGAACACCGGGGAGCTGTTTTTT. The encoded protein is CASSPSKTTGEQNTGELFF.

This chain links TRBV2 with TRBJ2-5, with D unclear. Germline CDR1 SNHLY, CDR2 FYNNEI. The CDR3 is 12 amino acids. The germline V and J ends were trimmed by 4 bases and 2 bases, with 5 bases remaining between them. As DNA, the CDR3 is TGTGCCAGCAGTGGGCAGCAAGAGACCCAGTACTTC. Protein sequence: CASSGQQETQYF.